The subject of this entry is one TCR beta chain. Participant-given clinical history determined each cohort assignment. Recovered participants had two consecutive negative NP/OP PCR tests, healthcare professional clearance, or symptom resolution. In the original analysis: Reference gene primer amplification gave nucleated cell count estimates. The protocol was immunoSEQ multiplex PCR, while the TCRdb copy is restricted to in-frame clones and leaves out a portion. V and J calls and clone size follow that table, whereas D and trimming were derived from the DNA. The sample holds about 320,000 clones, roughly 88% seen once. This sample was taken from a study of blood T cell repertoires in COVID-19. Whole-study context: From T cells, B-cell-depleted T cells, or PBMCs came the material, which was cDNA or gDNA.

This CDR3 has 14 amino acids. The germline CDR1 and CDR2 sequences are SNHLY and FYNNEI. V lost 6 bases and J lost 2; bases outside the gene matches: 7. The chain employs TRBV2 and TRBJ2-7, with 7 bases lining up with TRBD1. The sample consisted of PBMCs or T cells enriched from blood (not recorded which). The sequence derives from a man aged 25 to 40 who had recovered from COVID-19. CDR3 amino acids: CASSQTGLPYEQYF. CDR3 DNA: TGTGCCAGCAGCCAGACAGGGCTCCCCTACGAGCAGTACTTC.